Listed here is a single TCR beta chain. The data were obtained in a study of CD4+ T cells in melanoma. Clones were read by immunoSEQ multiplex PCR, and TCRdb kept only the in-frame ones, dropping some. Among roughly 18,000 clones listed, 83% were seen once. Material: cells from a culture (not recorded whether cultured in vitro). This TCR came from a human donor with melanoma.

The CDR3 region is CASSLNRGTEAFF. The CDR3 DNA is TGTGCCAGCAGCTTAAACCGGGGCACTGAAGCTTTCTTT. The chain joins TRBV5-4 to TRBJ1-1; unclear D gene. CDR3 length: 13 residues. Trimming stripped 2 bases from V and 4 bases from J, with 9 bases between. Looked up from germline, CDR1 is SGHNT and CDR2 is YYREEE (reference sequence).